This T cell receptor beta chain was obtained from a study of spatial heterogeneity in lung cancer. Study results and caveats: One measure, the expanded intratumoral alpha and beta TCR count, tracked tumor mutation counts.

The sample's time point: sample taken at primary tumor resection. A total of around 76 untreated early-stage non-small cell lung cancer patients served as donors. The CDR3 consists of 16 residues. Germline V gene lookup returns CDR1 LGHDT and CDR2 YNNKEL (reference sequence). V gave up 0 bases and J gave up 7 bases, with 19 bases separating them. In the case of this clonotype: Its antigen is undetermined. The library was designed around alpha chains, so this beta chain is a stray read whose abundance carries little weight.

Each CDR3 protein is one row after TCRdb ran MiXCR on the 5' RACE reads. The data contain about 9,300 distinct CDR3 sequences, approximately 53% of them singletons. This TCR came from a female donor with early-stage non-small cell lung cancer. The chain links TRBV3-1 to TRBJ2-7; tentatively, D is TRBD1 (5 bases). Material: lung tumor tissue, obtained at surgery. The CDR3 nucleotides are TGTGCCAGCAGCCAAGACTCCGGACACCAGATGTTTGAGCAGTACTTC. Its protein is CASSQDSGHQMFEQYF.